Each of the 16 T cell receptor beta chains below was sequenced from the same sample in a study of T cell repertoires in cytomegalovirus infection. TCRdb called the reads again in MiXCR, with one record for every CDR3 protein. The profile covers about 530,000 distinct CDR3 sequences, with less than 30% appearing a single time and less than 15% taken by the ten largest. The sample was PBMCs. The source of these receptors is a human donor in good health (CMV status not recorded). Some clones in this sample may be carry-over from other donors' samples.

The genes are TRBV15 and TRBJ1-2, with 12 bases matching TRBD1. The CDR3 sequence is 15 residues long. CDR1 and CDR2 from the germline V gene are LNHNV and YYDKDF (reference sequence). V gave up 1 base and J gave up 8 bases; unmatched junction bases: 5. In DNA, the CDR3 is TGTGCCACCAGCAGAGCGGGGACAGGGGGCTTCGGCTACACCTTC. Translating gives CATSRAGTGGFGYTF.

This clonotype was detected many times. The chain carries TRBV12-3 or TRBV12-4 and TRBJ2-3, with D perhaps given as TRBD1 or TRBD2 (5 bases each). The CDR3 has 15 residues. V gave up 6 bases and J gave up 4 bases, with 17 bases separating them. The CDR3 spells CASSLSGDGADTQYF. The CDR3 DNA sequence: TGTGCCAGCAGCCTATCCGGGGACGGGGCAGATACGCAGTATTTT.

V usage is TRBV4-2 and J usage is TRBJ2-1; 14 bases match TRBD2. From germline, CDR1 is LGHNA and CDR2 YNFKEQ. V dropped 3 bases and J dropped 6; count of bases not matched to a gene: 16. The CDR3 is 20 residues long. CDR3 in DNA: TGTGCCAGCAGCCACGCCCACGGGACTAGCGGGAGAGCCCCGAGCAATGAGCAGTTCTTC. The encoded protein is CASSHAHGTSGRAPSNEQFF.

This clonotype was counted only a few times. The V call is TRBV7-8, the J call TRBJ2-7, with TRBD2 matching over 11 bases. This CDR3 spans 16 amino acids. Per the germline V gene, CDR1 is SGHVS and CDR2 is FQNEAQ. J was trimmed by 5 bases and V by 5 bases; bases with no gene match: 11. CDR3 sequence (DNA): TGTGCCAGCAGCCCGGTGGGTAGCGGGAGGGACCACGAGCAGTACTTC. It specifies CASSPVGSGRDHEQYF.

The V gene is TRBV28, the J gene TRBJ2-2; TRBD1 matches 10 bases. This CDR3 is built from 17 residues. Trimming cost V 6 bases and J 7 bases; bases outside gene matches: 14. Germline V gene lookup returns CDR1 MDHEN and CDR2 SYDVKM. CDR3 residues: CASRFFRGTGVNGELFF. CDR3 sequence (DNA): TGTGCCAGCAGGTTCTTTAGAGGGACAGGGGTTAACGGGGAGCTGTTTTTT.

The J gene is TRBJ2-1, the V gene TRBV27; D possibly corresponds to TRBD1 (7 bases). The ends were cut back, 3 bases at V and 7 bases at J, with 13 bases in the middle. This CDR3 contains 14 residues. Per the germline V gene, CDR1 is MNHEY and CDR2 is SMNVEV (reference sequence). The chain's CDR3 is CASSFGSGGNEQFF. Here the CDR3 DNA reads TGTGCCAGCAGTTTCGGGTCAGGGGGGAATGAGCAGTTCTTC.

This chain uses TRBV7-3 with TRBJ2-1; TRBD2 aligns across 10 bases. The CDR3 totals 17 residues. Germline CDR1 reads SGHTA; CDR2 reads FQGTGA. V lost 5 bases and J lost 0; bases outside the gene matches: 7. This CDR3 is CASSPKASGSSYNEQFF. The CDR3 DNA reads TGTGCCAGCAGCCCAAAGGCTAGCGGGAGCTCCTACAATGAGCAGTTCTTC.

This clonotype has at least ten counts. The gene calls are TRBV7-2 and TRBJ2-1; the D gene is possibly TRBD2 (6 bases). Germline loops: CDR1 SGHTA, CDR2 FQGNSA. CDR3 size: 13 residues. V was shortened by 4 bases and J by 8 bases, with 12 bases between the two germline ends. In nucleotides, the CDR3 is TGTGCCAGCAGCTCCCCTAGCGCCCATGAGCAGTTCTTC. This codes for CASSSPSAHEQFF.

This clonotype has ten or more counts. This chain connects TRBV7-2 to TRBJ2-7, with 12 bases lining up with TRBD2. The V segment lost 4 bases and the J segment 7 bases; nucleotides outside the gene matches: 8. The CDR3 extends over 15 amino acids. Germline CDR1 is SGHTA and CDR2 is FQGNSA. This CDR3 is CASSSRLAGDGEQYF. The CDR3 nucleotides read TGTGCCAGCAGCTCGCGACTAGCGGGAGATGGGGAGCAGTACTTC. The full variable domain, its missing parts supplied by reference TRBV7-2 and TRBJ2-7, is GAGVSQSPSNKVTEKGKDVELRCDPISGHTALYWYRQSLGQGLEFLIYFQGNSAPDKSGLPSDRFSAERTGGSVSTLTIQRTQQEDSAVYLCASSSRLAGDGEQYFGPGTRLTVT.

Here the CDR3 DNA reads TGTGCCAGCAGCTTGTATGTGGCTAGCGGAAGCTCCTACAATGAGCAGTTCTTC. This sequence encodes CASSLYVASGSSYNEQFF. The chain uses TRBV5-5 and TRBJ2-1, with 7 bases fitting TRBD2. V dropped 1 base and J dropped 0; count of bases not matched to a gene: 10. Germline lookup yields CDR1 SGHKS and CDR2 YYEKEE (reference sequence). There are 18 residues in the CDR3.

The chain recombines TRBV7-2 with TRBJ2-5; no clear D gene. This CDR3 is built from 14 residues. The ends were cut back, 5 bases at V and 2 bases at J, with 12 bases in the middle. Looked up from germline, CDR1 is SGHTA and CDR2 is FQGNSA. In DNA, the CDR3 is TGTGCCAGCAGCCACTACGGCCGGCAAGAGACCCAGTACTTC. Protein: CASSHYGRQETQYF. Supplemented by reference TRBV7-2 and TRBJ2-5, the full variable domain reads GAGVSQSPSNKVTEKGKDVELRCDPISGHTALYWYRQSLGQGLEFLIYFQGNSAPDKSGLPSDRFSAERTGGSVSTLTIQRTQQEDSAVYLCASSHYGRQETQYFGPGTRLLVL.

This clonotype has more than one count but fewer than ten. The chain carries TRBV12-3 or TRBV12-4 and TRBJ1-2; D ambiguous. V dropped 3 bases and J dropped 2 bases, with 10 bases sitting between them. CDR3 size: 14 residues. The CDR3 coding sequence is TGTGCCAGCAGTTTGGGTCACATGAACTATGGCTACACCTTC. It is translated as CASSLGHMNYGYTF.

The J gene is TRBJ1-4, the V gene TRBV12-3 or TRBV12-4; D is unclear. Trimming cost V 6 bases and J 4 bases, with 15 bases left between them. The CDR3 is 15 amino acids. The CDR3 is CASREEVSCNEKLFF. CDR3 DNA: TGTGCCAGCAGGGAGGAGGTCAGCTGTAATGAAAAACTGTTTTTT.

This clonotype has a handful of counts. The chain combines TRBV7-9 with TRBJ2-1, with 9 bases matching TRBD2. Germline V gives CDR1 SEHNR, CDR2 FQNEAQ (reference sequence). The trim removed 2 bases at V and 0 bases at J, leaving 2 bases unmatched. The length of the CDR3 is 16 residues. CDR3 nucleotide sequence: TGTGCCAGCAGCTTATCAGCGGGAGGCTCCTACAATGAGCAGTTCTTC. Amino acids: CASSLSAGGSYNEQFF.

This clonotype was picked up a small number of times. The chain joins TRBV19 to TRBJ1-1, with 10 bases that match TRBD1. The V gene's germline CDR1 is LNHDA and CDR2 SQIVND (reference sequence). The CDR3 is 15 residues long. Trimming removed 4 bases from V and 2 bases from J; junction bases left unmatched: 4. CDR3 loop: CASSRQGAINTEAFF. Written as DNA, the CDR3 is TGTGCCAGTAGTAGACAGGGGGCGATTAACACTGAAGCTTTCTTT.

The chain carries TRBV7-6 and TRBJ2-1; 10 nucleotides match TRBD1. This CDR3 is built from 16 residues. Trimming at V came to 2 bases and at J to 10 bases, leaving 11 bases not matched to a gene. The germline CDR1 and CDR2 sequences are SGHVS and FNYEAQ. The CDR3 loop is CASSLSQGQGFWEQFF. The CDR3, as DNA: TGTGCCAGCAGCTTAAGTCAGGGACAGGGGTTTTGGGAGCAGTTCTTC.